The next 2 T cell receptor beta chains were all read from a single sample in a study of T cell responses to AZD1222 COVID-19 vaccine. Data came from immunoSEQ multiplex PCR; TCRdb stores just in-frame clones and leaves some out. The sample has under 200,000 clones, roughly 94% seen once; the top ten hold 4.4%. The input for sequencing was peripheral blood, taken on day 0 of MenACWY control vaccination. The receptors here all came from an adult in good health.

A single count supports this clone. V is TRBV7-6 and J is TRBJ2-4, with 7 bases aligning to TRBD2. V lost 1 base and J lost 2; bases outside the gene matches: 8. Germline CDR1 reads SGHVS; CDR2 reads FNYEAQ. CDR3 length equals 17 residues. Written as DNA, the CDR3 is TGTGCCAGCAGCTTAGGAGTCTTCAGCGGGACCAAAAACATTCAGTACTTC. Its protein product is CASSLGVFSGTKNIQYF.

A single count supports this clone. The J gene is TRBJ1-1, the V gene TRBV6-1, with D hard to call. CDR3 length: 13 amino acids. Trimming cost V 1 base and J 1 base, with 4 bases left between them. Germline lookup yields CDR1 MNHNS and CDR2 SASEGT. The CDR3 protein is CASSEVQNTEAFF. The CDR3 region has the DNA TGTGCCAGCAGTGAAGTCCAGAACACTGAAGCTTTCTTT.